This note documents a single T cell receptor beta chain sequence. The antigen is undetermined. A read error may be the cause here, since a much bigger clone is one base away. This entry is derived from a study of tumor and adjacent non-tumor tissue in lung cancer. For the study at large: There were 11 to 13 adenocarcinoma, a couple of squamous cell carcinoma and 1 small cell lung cancer cases. Samples averaged roughly 4.3 million productive TCRbeta reads each. Stage I to III disease affected over nine men and about five women aged about 31 to 76.

CDR3 length: 15 residues. The V and J ends lost 3 bases and 2 bases respectively, with 12 bases between them. CDR1 and CDR2 from the germline V gene are SGHRS and YFSETQ. No cell sorting was done before RNA was extracted from the tissue. The normal lung tissue was taken more than 3 cm from the tumor edge. Three rounds of nested PCR, following a modified ARM-PCR protocol, produced the TCRbeta library. A single record per CDR3 protein comes from TCRdb applying MiXCR to the multiplex PCR reads. This sample has more than 85,000 distinct CDR3 sequences, with about 63% found just once. Study findings and constraints: Higher tumor TCR diversity was associated with shorter survival.

Sample: distant non-tumor lung tissue. The V call is TRBV5-1, the J call TRBJ2-1, with no clear D. The sequence was collected from a man in his 60s with non-small cell lung cancer. The CDR3, as DNA: TGCGCCAGCAGCTCATTGACGGACCCCTACAATGAGCAGTTCTTC. Its translation is CASSSLTDPYNEQFF.